These T cell receptor beta chains were read from a single sample in a study of T cell responses to AZD1222 COVID-19 vaccine. The table came from immunoSEQ multiplex PCR; TCRdb's copy has only in-frame clones and leaves some out. The top ten hold about 6% of the sample, which has around 85,000 clones, around 85% seen once. The source was peripheral blood, collected on day 0 of AZD1222 vaccination. The receptors originated from an adult in good health. Each CDR3 is given with its conserved first and last residue. Fields, in order: V gene, D gene, J gene, CDR3 length, clone size, CDR3 protein, CDR3 DNA. The D gene is left open where the match is weak. A clone size is listed for some rows: how often the clone was seen (once, few, many), or a class if it is expanded.

TRBV19	TRBD2	TRBJ2-7	14	.	CASSITSGPYEQYF	TGTGCCAGTAGTATAACTAGCGGGCCCTACGAGCAGTACTTC
TRBV29-1	.	TRBJ1-1	16	.	CSVQWGASGRNTEAFF	TGCAGCGTTCAGTGGGGGGCGAGTGGCAGGAACACTGAAGCTTTCTTT
TRBV9	TRBD1	TRBJ1-4	15	.	CASSIGDRGNEKLFF	TGTGCCAGCAGCATCGGCGACAGGGGTAATGAAAAACTGTTTTTT
TRBV5-4	.	TRBJ1-4	16	.	CASSRGGDATNEKLFF	TGTGCCAGCAGCAGGGGGGGAGATGCAACTAATGAAAAACTGTTTTTT
TRBV6-6	TRBD1	TRBJ1-4	21	.	CASSPIFWAGGAPREEEKLFF	TGTGCCAGCAGCCCGATTTTTTGGGCAGGGGGCGCGCCGAGAGAGGAAGAAAAACTGTTTTTT
TRBV7-8	.	TRBJ2-2	15	.	CASSVGPLNTGELFF	TGTGCCAGCAGCGTCGGGCCGTTGAACACCGGGGAGCTGTTTTTT
TRBV5-4	.	TRBJ1-2	13	.	CASSLWGAGGYTF	TGTGCCAGCAGCTTGTGGGGGGCTGGTGGCTACACCTTC
TRBV6-5	.	TRBJ1-5	15	once	CASRSLHRANQPQHF	TGTGCCAGCAGATCTCTTCACAGGGCTAATCAGCCCCAGCATTTT
TRBV5-1	.	TRBJ1-2	14	.	CASSGQGGNYGYTF	TGCGCCAGCAGCGGGCAGGGAGGGAACTATGGCTACACCTTC
TRBV6-5	TRBD1	TRBJ1-5	14	few	CASVTGTGGQPQHF	TGTGCCAGCGTAACCGGGACAGGGGGCCAGCCCCAGCATTTT
TRBV10-3	.	TRBJ2-3	13	.	CAISEAGTDTQYF	TGTGCCATCAGTGAAGCAGGGACAGATACGCAGTATTTT
TRBV7-2	.	TRBJ2-7	14	.	CASSSLGGLGEQYF	TGTGCCAGCAGCTCCCTGGGGGGTCTTGGAGAGCAGTACTTC
TRBV29-1	TRBD1	TRBJ1-1	13	.	CSVEGQGNTEAFF	TGCAGCGTTGAAGGACAGGGAAACACTGAAGCTTTCTTT
TRBV6-5	.	TRBJ2-2	14	.	CASSQTGPTGELFF	TGTGCCAGCAGTCAGACAGGTCCCACCGGGGAGCTGTTTTTT
TRBV5-5	.	TRBJ1-1	14	.	CASSLVGDFTEAFF	TGTGCCAGCAGCTTGGTAGGGGATTTCACTGAAGCTTTCTTT
TRBV10-1	.	TRBJ1-1	15	.	CASSESFGGVGEAFF	TGCGCCAGCAGTGAGTCCTTCGGGGGGGTAGGCGAAGCTTTCTTT
TRBV5-4	TRBD1	TRBJ1-2	14	.	CATGGQAGNYGYTF	TGTGCCACTGGCGGACAGGCGGGTAACTATGGCTACACCTTC
TRBV3-1/TRBV3-2	.	TRBJ1-2	15	.	CASTPQGMGNYGYTF	TGTGCCAGCACCCCGCAGGGGATGGGTAACTATGGCTACACCTTC
TRBV5-1	TRBD1	TRBJ2-5	14	.	CASSTGTDQETQYF	TGCGCCAGCAGCACCGGGACAGATCAAGAGACCCAGTACTTC
TRBV18	TRBD1	TRBJ2-7	15	.	CASSPPGTARGEQYF	TGTGCCAGCTCACCACCCGGGACAGCGAGGGGCGAGCAGTACTTC
TRBV19	.	TRBJ1-4	15	.	CASCLLGSTNEKLFF	TGTGCCAGTTGTCTTCTGGGCAGTACTAATGAAAAACTGTTTTTT
TRBV4-3	TRBD1	TRBJ1-4	15	.	CASSDNSRGREKLFF	TGCGCCAGCAGCGACAATTCCAGGGGGCGTGAAAAACTGTTTTTT
TRBV18	.	TRBJ2-1	14	.	CASSPGYPGSEQFF	TGTGCCAGCTCACCAGGGTATCCGGGTTCTGAGCAGTTCTTC
TRBV19	TRBD1	TRBJ2-7	13	.	CASNGQGADEQYF	TGTGCCAGTAACGGACAGGGGGCGGACGAGCAGTACTTC
TRBV5-4	.	TRBJ1-2	13	.	CASSLAGTHGYTF	TGTGCCAGCAGCTTGGCTGGCACACATGGCTACACCTTC
TRBV5-1	.	TRBJ2-7	12	.	CASSLDAYEQYF	TGCGCCAGCAGCTTGGACGCCTACGAGCAGTACTTC
TRBV6-5	TRBD1	TRBJ1-5	14	.	CASRGDRVNQPQHF	TGTGCCAGCAGAGGGGACAGGGTCAATCAGCCCCAGCATTTT
TRBV6-4	.	TRBJ1-3	18	.	CASSDSYVRRTSGNTIYF	TGTGCCAGCAGTGACTCCTATGTTCGACGGACCTCTGGAAACACCATATATTTT
TRBV30	.	TRBJ2-7	13	.	CAWSRRDSYEQYF	TGTGCCTGGAGTAGGCGGGACTCCTACGAGCAGTACTTC
TRBV5-8	TRBD2	TRBJ2-1	14	few	CASSFGLAGDEQFF	TGTGCCAGCAGCTTTGGGCTAGCGGGAGATGAGCAGTTCTTC
TRBV5-4	.	TRBJ1-1	16	.	CASSLGGSGGLTEAFF	TGTGCCAGCAGCTTGGGGGGCAGTGGGGGCTTGACTGAAGCTTTCTTT
TRBV6-5	.	TRBJ2-7	11	once	CASSYLEEQYF	TGTGCCAGCAGTTACCTGGAAGAGCAGTACTTC
TRBV19	.	TRBJ1-4	16	.	CASSPGHHSTNEKLFF	TGTGCCAGTAGTCCCGGACATCATTCAACTAATGAAAAACTGTTTTTT
TRBV6-5	.	TRBJ2-3	13	.	CASRTGTPDTQYF	TGTGCCAGCAGAACCGGGACTCCAGATACGCAGTATTTT
TRBV5-4	.	TRBJ1-4	13	.	CASSPGPNEKLFF	TGTGCCAGCAGCCCCGGGCCTAATGAAAAACTGTTTTTT
TRBV15	TRBD1	TRBJ1-2	19	.	CATSRESRGLTPRYYGYTF	TGTGCCACCAGCAGAGAATCCAGGGGGCTAACCCCACGGTACTATGGCTACACCTTC
TRBV3-1/TRBV3-2	TRBD1	TRBJ1-2	13	.	CASSQVQGDGYTF	TGTGCCAGCAGCCAAGTCCAGGGGGATGGCTACACCTTC
TRBV27	.	TRBJ2-3	13	.	CASSLYGTDTQYF	TGTGCCAGCAGTTTATATGGAACAGATACGCAGTATTTT